Below are 5 T cell receptor beta chains sequenced from a single sample in a study of T cell responses to AZD1222 COVID-19 vaccine. The repertoire was sequenced with immunoSEQ multiplex PCR; TCRdb's copy has only in-frame clones and lacks some. The data hold 120,000 or so clones, with 85% to 95% observed a single time. Here the sequenced sample was peripheral blood, taken 28 days after the second AZD1222 dose. The receptors originated from an adult who received the AZD1222 COVID-19 vaccine.

The J gene is TRBJ1-1, the V gene TRBV27, with 7 bases identical to TRBD1. CDR1 and CDR2 (germline): MNHEY, SMNVEV (reference sequence). With V trimmed by 2 bases and J by 3 bases, 3 bases remained unmatched. The CDR3 is 14 amino acids. The CDR3 DNA sequence: TGTGCCAGCAGTTTACACAGGGGTTACACTGAAGCTTTCTTT. This gives the protein CASSLHRGYTEAFF.

The CDR3 nucleotides read TGTGCCATAGGACTAGCAATCAACACCGGGGAGCTGTTTTTT. This codes for CAIGLAINTGELFF. The chain recombines TRBV15 with TRBJ2-2; 8 bases agree with TRBD2. With V trimmed by 10 bases and J by 2 bases, 6 bases remained unmatched. The germline gives CDR1 LNHNV, CDR2 YYDKDF (reference sequence). The CDR3 covers 14 residues.

This chain joins TRBV6-5 and TRBJ1-5, with unresolved D. The CDR3 has 11 amino acids. Germline CDR1 and CDR2: MNHEY and SVGAGI. V shed 8 bases and J shed 7 bases, with 9 bases lying between them. CDR3 in amino acids: CASRERQPQHF. The CDR3 DNA reads TGTGCCAGCCGGGAGAGGCAGCCCCAGCATTTT.

V gene TRBV6-7 combines with J gene TRBJ1-5, with D tentatively TRBD1 (6 bases). TRBV6-7 carries the ORF label, with uncertain function. CDR3 length: 17 amino acids. The V end was cut by 0 bases, the J end by 11 bases, with 23 bases between. The CDR3 loop is CASSYSTVNRVRWAQHF. Here the CDR3 DNA reads TGTGCCAGCAGTTACTCAACCGTAAACAGGGTGAGATGGGCCCAGCATTTT.

This clone was observed a handful of times. The rearrangement uses TRBV7-9 and TRBJ1-2; D is perhaps TRBD1 (6 bases). CDR1 is SEHNR, CDR2 FQNEAQ, per germline (reference sequence). This CDR3 has 14 amino acids. Between the trimmed V and J ends, which lost 3 bases and 7 bases, there was a span of 15 bases. This CDR3 reads CASSLPGQGGGYTF. The CDR3 bases are TGTGCCAGCAGCTTGCCGGGACAAGGCGGTGGCTACACCTTC.